This entry lists 10 T cell receptor beta chains sequenced from one sample in a study of T cell changes during pregnancy in multiple sclerosis. The data were produced by immunoSEQ multiplex PCR, yet TCRdb's version contains in-frame clones alone and is incomplete. The profile covers some 70,000 clones, with about 90% appearing a single time and 2% to 2.5% taken by the ten largest. The material was peripheral blood, obtained in the first trimester of pregnancy. Source of these receptors: a female donor with multiple sclerosis, enrolled in a pregnancy study.

The chain couples TRBV21-1 to TRBJ1-5. TRBV21-1 is an annotated pseudogene. The CDR3 runs to 16 residues. The CDR3 here is CASSKGSGRRNQPQHF. CDR3 nucleotide sequence: TGTGCCAGCAGCAAAGGAAGTGGGAGGCGTAATCAGCCCCAGCATTTT.

CDR3 amino acids: CASTGGAVNGYTF. The CDR3 DNA reads TGTGCCAGCACAGGGGGCGCGGTTAATGGCTACACCTTC. The chain uses TRBV2 and TRBJ1-2, with 8 bases that match TRBD1. Losses at the gene ends were 7 bases for V and 6 bases for J; bases not matched to a gene: 7. CDR3 length equals 13 residues. The germline gives CDR1 SNHLY, CDR2 FYNNEI.

V and J are TRBV10-3 and TRBJ1-1; 7 bases align to TRBD1. The V and J ends lost 5 bases and 4 bases, in that order; junction bases with no gene match: 7. Per the germline V gene, CDR1 is ENHRY and CDR2 is SYGVKD. The CDR3 length is 14 residues. CDR3 region: CAISMKGAGTEAFF. The CDR3 DNA follows: TGTGCCATCAGTATGAAGGGGGCGGGCACTGAAGCTTTCTTT.

The gene calls are TRBV27 and TRBJ1-5; D may be TRBD1 (5 bases). Germline CDR1 reads MNHEY; CDR2 reads SMNVEV (reference sequence). V shed 3 bases and J shed 6 bases, with 9 bases lying between them. CDR3 length: 13 residues. CDR3: CASSFGGGQPQHF. Here the CDR3 DNA reads TGTGCCAGCAGTTTCGGGGGGGGTCAGCCCCAGCATTTT.

The V call is TRBV10-1, the J call TRBJ2-7, with 13 bases lining up with TRBD2. Germline CDR1 reads WNHNN; CDR2 reads SYGVQD (reference sequence). With V trimmed by 5 bases and J by 1 base, 2 bases remained unmatched. There are 15 residues in the CDR3. The CDR3 nucleotides read TGCGCCAGCAGTCCGGGACTAGCGGGATCCTACGAGCAGTACTTC. It is translated as CASSPGLAGSYEQYF.

V usage is TRBV10-3 and J usage is TRBJ2-7; TRBD1 aligns across 10 bases. This CDR3 has 16 residues. The J segment lost 3 bases and the V segment lost 0 bases, leaving 5 bases of the junction unmatched. Germline-derived CDR1 and CDR2 are ENHRY and SYGVKD. CDR3 in DNA: TGTGCCATCAGTGAGTCGGGGGGACAGGGGTTCTACGAGCAGTACTTC. Translation gives CAISESGGQGFYEQYF.

V is TRBV5-6 and J is TRBJ2-5; 10 nucleotides line up with TRBD2. J lost 4 bases, V lost 3 bases, and 6 bases had no gene match. The CDR3 loop spans 15 amino acids. Germline CDR1 reads SGHDT; CDR2 reads YYEEEE. CDR3 loop: CASSSPVAGGETQYF. The CDR3 coding sequence is TGTGCCAGCAGCTCGCCCGTAGCGGGAGGAGAGACCCAGTACTTC. The full variable domain, its missing parts supplied by reference TRBV5-6 and TRBJ2-5, is DAGVTQSPTHLIKTRGQQVTLRCSPKSGHDTVSWYQQALGQGPQFIFQYYEEEERQRGNFPDRFSGHQFPNYSSELNVNALLLGDSALYLCASSSPVAGGETQYFGPGTRLLVL.

The chain carries TRBV28 and TRBJ2-5; TRBD2 matches at 12 bases. Germline CDR1 and CDR2: MDHEN and SYDVKM. J gave up 4 bases and V 6 bases, and 6 bases lay outside the gene matches. The CDR3 contains 15 residues. CDR3 loop: CASRPSGRAPETQYF. In nucleotides, the CDR3 is TGTGCCAGCAGACCTAGCGGGAGGGCCCCAGAGACCCAGTACTTC.

The gene calls are TRBV29-1 and TRBJ1-2; D possibly corresponds to TRBD1 (6 bases). The germline CDR1 and CDR2 sequences are SQVTM and ANQGSEA. The CDR3 is 13 residues long. Deletions cut 6 bases from V and 5 bases from J, with 16 bases between. CDR3 amino acids: CSVLDMTGYGYTF. DNA of the CDR3: TGCAGCGTCCTTGATATGACAGGATATGGCTACACCTTC.

The chain uses TRBV14 and TRBJ2-7, with D perhaps matching TRBD1 (5 bases). V was cut by 3 bases and J by 6 bases, with 12 bases left in between. The germline gives CDR1 SGHDN, CDR2 FVKESK. CDR3 length: 13 residues. The CDR3 coding sequence is TGTGCCAGCAGCCATGATATAGGGGCCGAGCAGTACTTC. Translation: CASSHDIGAEQYF.